This T cell receptor (beta chain) was sequenced in a study of human T cells and chemical hapten exposure. As for the study in general: Small discrepancies in pooled library volume mainly accounted for the varying TCR yields per sample.

The germline V and J ends were trimmed by 2 bases and 5 bases, with 4 bases remaining between them. From germline, CDR1 is SQVTM and CDR2 ANQGSEA. The CDR3 sequence is 10 residues long. Each cDNA molecule in the library carried unique molecular identifiers. In the original analysis: Per sample, the median was roughly 96,000 TCRs, with values from around 25,000 to 690,000. TCRdb re-analysed the reads in MiXCR, keeping a single row per CDR3 protein. V and J calls and clone size were set by TCRdb, not the authors. In the table there are about 120,000 distinct CDR3 sequences, 8.5% to 9% of which are singletons. This clonotype was seen only a few times. The study extracted total RNA from unfractionated whole blood.

The rearrangement uses TRBV29-1 and TRBJ2-7; the D is unclear. The sequencing input was whole blood. The origin of this receptor is a human donor in good health. Some clones in this sample may be carry-over from other donors' samples. The CDR3 DNA is TGCAGCGTTGAAATCGACGAGCAGTACTTC. It encodes CSVEIDEQYF.